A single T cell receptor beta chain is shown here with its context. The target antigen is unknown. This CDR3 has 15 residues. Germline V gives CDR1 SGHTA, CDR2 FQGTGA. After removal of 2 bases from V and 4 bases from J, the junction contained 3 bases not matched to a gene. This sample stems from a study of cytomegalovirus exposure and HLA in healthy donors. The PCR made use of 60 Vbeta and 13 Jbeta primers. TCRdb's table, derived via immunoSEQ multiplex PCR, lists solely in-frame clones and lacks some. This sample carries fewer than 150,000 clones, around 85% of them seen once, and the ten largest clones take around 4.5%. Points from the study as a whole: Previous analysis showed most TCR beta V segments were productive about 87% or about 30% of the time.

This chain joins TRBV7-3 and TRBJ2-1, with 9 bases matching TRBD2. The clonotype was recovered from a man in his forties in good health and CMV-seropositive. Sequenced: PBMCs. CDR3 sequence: CASSLLAGFYNEQFF. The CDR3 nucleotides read TGTGCCAGCAGCTTACTAGCGGGATTTTACAATGAGCAGTTCTTC.